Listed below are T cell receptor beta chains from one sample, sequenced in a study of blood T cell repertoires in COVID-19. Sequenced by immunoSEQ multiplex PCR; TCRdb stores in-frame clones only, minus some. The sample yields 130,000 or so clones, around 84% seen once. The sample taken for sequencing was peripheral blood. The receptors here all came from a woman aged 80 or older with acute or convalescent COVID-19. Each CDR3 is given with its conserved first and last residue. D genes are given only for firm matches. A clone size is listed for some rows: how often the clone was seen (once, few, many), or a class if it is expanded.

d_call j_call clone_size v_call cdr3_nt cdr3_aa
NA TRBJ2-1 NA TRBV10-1 TGCGCCAGCAGTGAGTCGTGGCAGGGGTGCAATGAGCAGTTCTTC CASSESWQGCNEQFF
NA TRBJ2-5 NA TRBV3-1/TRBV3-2 TGTGCCAGCAGCTTCCGAGCCCGGGAGACCCAGTACTTC CASSFRARETQYF
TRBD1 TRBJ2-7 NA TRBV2 TGTGCCAGCAGGCAGACAGGGCGTGAGCAGTACTTC CASRQTGREQYF
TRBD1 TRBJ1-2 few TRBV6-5 TGTGCCAGCAGTTACTCGACAGGGGAAGGCTACACCTTC CASSYSTGEGYTF
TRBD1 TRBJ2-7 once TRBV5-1 TGCGCCAGCAGCTTAGGGACAGGGGGTAACACCTACGAGCAGTACTTC CASSLGTGGNTYEQYF
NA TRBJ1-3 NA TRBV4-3 TGCGCCAGCAGCCAAGCCTTCCAGGGAAGGCGCAGTGACACCATATATTTT CASSQAFQGRRSDTIYF
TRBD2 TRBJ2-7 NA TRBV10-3 TGTGCCATCAGCGATAGCGGGGGCGACGAGCAGTACTTC CAISDSGGDEQYF
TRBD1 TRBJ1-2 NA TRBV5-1 TGCGCCAGCAGCGAAACAGGGGGCGCGTACTATGGCTACACCTTC CASSETGGAYYGYTF
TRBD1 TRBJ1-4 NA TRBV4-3 TGCGCCAGCAGCCGCACAGGGGGCTCGTATGAAAAACTGTTTTTT CASSRTGGSYEKLFF
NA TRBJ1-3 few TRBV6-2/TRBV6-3 TGTGCCAGCAGTTCCAACTCTGGAAACACCATATATTTT CASSSNSGNTIYF
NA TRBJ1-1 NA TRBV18 TGTGCCAGCTCACCCGAACAGCAGAACACTGAAGCTTTCTTT CASSPEQQNTEAFF
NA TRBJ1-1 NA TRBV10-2 TGCGCCAGCAGCGTTCCAGGGGAAGGGAAAGAAGCTTTCTTT CASSVPGEGKEAFF
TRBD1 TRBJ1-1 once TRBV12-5 TGTGCTAGTGGTCCGGGACAGGGGCGGAACACTGAAGCTTTCTTT CASGPGQGRNTEAFF
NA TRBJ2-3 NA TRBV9 TGTGCCAGCAGTCACGGACAGCGCACAGATACGCAGTATTTT CASSHGQRTDTQYF
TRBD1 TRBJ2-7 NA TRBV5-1 TGCGCCAGCAGCTTGGGGCACAGGGACAGTACCTACGAGCAGTACTTC CASSLGHRDSTYEQYF
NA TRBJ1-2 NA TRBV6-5 TGTGCCAGCAGTTACTCGGCCAAACCGAACTATGGCTACACCTTC CASSYSAKPNYGYTF
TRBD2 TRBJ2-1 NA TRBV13 TGTGCCAGCAGCTTAGTGGTGACTAGCGGGTCTTCCAGCTACAATGAGCAGTTCTTC CASSLVVTSGSSSYNEQFF
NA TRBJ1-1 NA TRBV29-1 TGCAGCGGTTGGGGGGACGGGAACACTGAAGCTTTCTTT CSGWGDGNTEAFF
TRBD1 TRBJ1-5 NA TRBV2 TGTGCCAGCAGTGCGCAGGGGGCTCCAGGTCAGCCCCAGCATTTT CASSAQGAPGQPQHF
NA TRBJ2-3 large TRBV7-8 TGTGCCAGCAGCGGCGGGTTCCCTCATCCCCCCATGAGCACAGATACGCAGTATTTT CASSGGFPHPPMSTDTQYF
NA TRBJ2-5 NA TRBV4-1 TGCGCCAGCAGCCAAGAAGGCAGGTACCAAGAGACCCAGTACTTC CASSQEGRYQETQYF
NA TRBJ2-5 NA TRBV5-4 TGTGCCAGCAGCTTCCCAGGGCGGGAGACCCAGTACTTC CASSFPGRETQYF
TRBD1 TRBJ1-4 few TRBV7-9 TGTGCCAGCAGCCGCACGGGACAGGGCAAATCTAATGAAAAACTGTTTTTT CASSRTGQGKSNEKLFF
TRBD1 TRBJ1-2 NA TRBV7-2 TGTGCCAGCAGCCAGGGGGTAGCTAACTATGGCTACACCTTC CASSQGVANYGYTF
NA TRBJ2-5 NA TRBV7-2 TGTGCCAGCAGCCTCAGACGGGCGGGCGAGACCCAGTACTTC CASSLRRAGETQYF
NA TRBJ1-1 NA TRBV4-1 TGCGCCAGCAGCCAGGGCAACACTGAAGCTTTCTTT CASSQGNTEAFF
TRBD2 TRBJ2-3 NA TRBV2 TGTGCCAGCAGTAGAAGTGATCTAGCGGTCACAGATACGCAGTATTTT CASSRSDLAVTDTQYF
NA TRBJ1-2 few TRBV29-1 TGCAGCGTTGTGGGCCCTAACTATGGCTACACCTTC CSVVGPNYGYTF
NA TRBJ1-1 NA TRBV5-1 TGCGCCAGCAGCTTGGACTCGGCAGGCCTAGCGCCCTCTTTCTTT CASSLDSAGLAPSFF
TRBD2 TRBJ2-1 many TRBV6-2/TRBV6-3 TGTGCCAGCAGTACCGGGACTAGCGGGAGAGATGAGCAGTTCTTC CASSTGTSGRDEQFF
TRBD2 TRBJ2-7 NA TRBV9 TGTGCCAGCAGCGGTAGCGGGGGGGCGTACGAGCAGTACTTC CASSGSGGAYEQYF